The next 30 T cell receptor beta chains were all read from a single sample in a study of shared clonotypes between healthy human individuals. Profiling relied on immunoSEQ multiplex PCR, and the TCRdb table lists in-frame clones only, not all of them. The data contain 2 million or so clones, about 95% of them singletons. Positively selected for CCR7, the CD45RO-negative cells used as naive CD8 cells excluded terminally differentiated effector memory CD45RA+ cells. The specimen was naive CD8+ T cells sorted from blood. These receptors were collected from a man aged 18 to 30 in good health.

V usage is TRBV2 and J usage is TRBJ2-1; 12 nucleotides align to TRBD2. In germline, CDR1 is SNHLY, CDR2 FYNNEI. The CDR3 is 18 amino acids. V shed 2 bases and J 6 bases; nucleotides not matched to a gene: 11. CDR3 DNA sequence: TGTGCCAGCAGTGAATGGGGTTCCGGGACTAGCGGGCCCAATGAGCAGTTCTTC. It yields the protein CASSEWGSGTSGPNEQFF.

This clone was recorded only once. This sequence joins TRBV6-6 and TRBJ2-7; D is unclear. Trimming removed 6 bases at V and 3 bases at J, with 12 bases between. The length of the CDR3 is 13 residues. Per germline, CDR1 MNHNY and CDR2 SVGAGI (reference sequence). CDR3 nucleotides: TGTGCCAGCAGCCCTGAGAGCGTCTACGAGCAGTACTTC. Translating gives CASSPESVYEQYF.

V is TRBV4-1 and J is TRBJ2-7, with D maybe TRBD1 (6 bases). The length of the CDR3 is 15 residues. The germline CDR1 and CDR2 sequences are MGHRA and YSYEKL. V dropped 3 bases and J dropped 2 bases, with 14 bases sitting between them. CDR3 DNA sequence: TGCGCCAGCAGCCAGCTGGACAGCTTTGCCTACGAGCAGTACTTC. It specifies CASSQLDSFAYEQYF.

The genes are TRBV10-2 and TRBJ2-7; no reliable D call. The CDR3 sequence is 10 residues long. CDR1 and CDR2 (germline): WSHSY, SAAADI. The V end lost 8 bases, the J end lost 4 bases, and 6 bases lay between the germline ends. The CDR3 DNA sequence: TGCGCCAGCCTCGAGTACGAGCAGTACTTC. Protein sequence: CASLEYEQYF.

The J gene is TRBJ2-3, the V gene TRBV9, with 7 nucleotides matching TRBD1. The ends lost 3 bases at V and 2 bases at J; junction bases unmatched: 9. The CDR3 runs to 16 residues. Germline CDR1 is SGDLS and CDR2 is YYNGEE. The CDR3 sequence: CASSESGQAVTDTQYF. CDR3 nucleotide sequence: TGTGCCAGCAGCGAATCCGGACAGGCCGTCACAGATACGCAGTATTTT.

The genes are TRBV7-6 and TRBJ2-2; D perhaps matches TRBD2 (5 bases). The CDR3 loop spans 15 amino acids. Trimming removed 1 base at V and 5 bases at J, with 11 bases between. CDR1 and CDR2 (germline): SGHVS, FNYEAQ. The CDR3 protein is CASSLEARGTGELFF. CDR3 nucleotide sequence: TGTGCCAGCAGCTTAGAGGCTAGAGGGACCGGGGAGCTGTTTTTT. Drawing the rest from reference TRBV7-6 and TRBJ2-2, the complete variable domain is GAGVSQSPRYKVTKRGQDVALRCDPISGHVSLYWYRQALGQGPEFLTYFNYEAQQDKSGLPNDRFSAERPEGSISTLTIQRTEQRDSAMYRCASSLEARGTGELFFGEGSRLTVL.

The CDR3 DNA reads as TGTGCCAGCAGCCCTAGCACGTGGGGAGATACGCAGTATTTT. Protein: CASSPSTWGDTQYF. V usage is TRBV7-9 and J usage is TRBJ2-3; D might be TRBD2 (5 bases). The CDR3 runs 14 residues. V gave up 5 bases and J gave up 5 bases, with 14 bases separating them. Germline V gives CDR1 SEHNR, CDR2 FQNEAQ (reference sequence). Variable domain in full (rest from reference TRBV7-9 and TRBJ2-3): DTGVSQNPRHKITKRGQNVTFRCDPISEHNRLYWYRQTLGQGPEFLTYFQNEAQLEKSRLLSDRFSAERPKGSFSTLEIQRTEQGDSAMYLCASSPSTWGDTQYFGPGTRLTVL.

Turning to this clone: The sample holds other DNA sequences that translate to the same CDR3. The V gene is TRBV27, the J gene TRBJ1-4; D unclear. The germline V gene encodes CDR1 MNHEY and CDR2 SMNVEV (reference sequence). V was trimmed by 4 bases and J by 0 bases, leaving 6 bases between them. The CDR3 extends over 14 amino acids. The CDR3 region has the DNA TGTGCCAGCAGTTCAGTAGCAACTAATGAAAAACTGTTTTTT. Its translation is CASSSVATNEKLFF.

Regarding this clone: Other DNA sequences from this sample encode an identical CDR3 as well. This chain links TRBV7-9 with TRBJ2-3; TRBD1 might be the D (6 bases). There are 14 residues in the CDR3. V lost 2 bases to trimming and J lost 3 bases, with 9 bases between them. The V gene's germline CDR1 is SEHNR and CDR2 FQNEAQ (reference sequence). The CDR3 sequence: CASSLSTGTDTQYF. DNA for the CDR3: TGTGCCAGCAGCTTATCCACAGGGACAGATACGCAGTATTTT.

CDR3 DNA sequence: TGTGCCAGCAGTTTCAGAGAGGGCACTCAGCCCCAGCATTTT. Translation: CASSFREGTQPQHF. The chain joins TRBV6-5 to TRBJ1-5; no clear D. The CDR3 loop spans 14 amino acids. Germline CDR1 and CDR2: MNHEY and SVGAGI. V dropped 4 bases and J dropped 6 bases, with 13 bases sitting between them.

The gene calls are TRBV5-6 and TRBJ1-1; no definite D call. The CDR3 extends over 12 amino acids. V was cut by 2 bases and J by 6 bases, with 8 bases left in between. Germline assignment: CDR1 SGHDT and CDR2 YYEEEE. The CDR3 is CASSLGRSEAFF. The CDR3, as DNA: TGTGCCAGCAGCTTAGGGAGGTCTGAAGCTTTCTTT.

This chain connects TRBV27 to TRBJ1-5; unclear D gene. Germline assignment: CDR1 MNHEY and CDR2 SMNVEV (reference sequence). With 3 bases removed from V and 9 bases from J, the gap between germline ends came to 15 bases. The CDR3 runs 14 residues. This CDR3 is CASSFGPSGGPQHF. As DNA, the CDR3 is TGTGCCAGCAGTTTTGGACCTTCGGGAGGGCCCCAGCATTTT.

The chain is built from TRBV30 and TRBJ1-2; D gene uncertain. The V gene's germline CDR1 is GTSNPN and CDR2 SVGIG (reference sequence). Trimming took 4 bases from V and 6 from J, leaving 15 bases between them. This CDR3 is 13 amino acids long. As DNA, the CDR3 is TGTGCCTGGACCGTCTGGGAAACGGATGGCTACACCTTC. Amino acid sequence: CAWTVWETDGYTF.

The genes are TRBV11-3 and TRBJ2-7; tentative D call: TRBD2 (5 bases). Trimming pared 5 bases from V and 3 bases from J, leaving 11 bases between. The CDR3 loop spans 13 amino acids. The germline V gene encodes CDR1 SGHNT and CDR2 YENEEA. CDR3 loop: CASSPHGDYEQYF. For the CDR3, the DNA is TGTGCCAGCAGCCCTCACGGGGACTACGAGCAGTACTTC.

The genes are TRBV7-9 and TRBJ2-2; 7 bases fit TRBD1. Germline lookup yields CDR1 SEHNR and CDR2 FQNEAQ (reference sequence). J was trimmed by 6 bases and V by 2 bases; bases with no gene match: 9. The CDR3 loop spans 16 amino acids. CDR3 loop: CASSLSGLTGAGELFF. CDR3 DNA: TGTGCCAGCAGCTTATCTGGCCTCACAGGGGCCGGGGAGCTGTTTTTT. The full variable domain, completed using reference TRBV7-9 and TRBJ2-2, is DTGVSQNPRHKITKRGQNVTFRCDPISEHNRLYWYRQTLGQGPEFLTYFQNEAQLEKSRLLSDRFSAERPKGSFSTLEIQRTEQGDSAMYLCASSLSGLTGAGELFFGEGSRLTVL.

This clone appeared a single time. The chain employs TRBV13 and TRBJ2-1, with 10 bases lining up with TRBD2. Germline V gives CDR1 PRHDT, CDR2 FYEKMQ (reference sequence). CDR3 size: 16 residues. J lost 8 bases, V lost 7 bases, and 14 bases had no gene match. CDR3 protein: CASTTRGLAGVDEQFF. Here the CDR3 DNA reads TGTGCCAGCACCACCAGGGGGCTAGCGGGAGTGGATGAGCAGTTCTTC.

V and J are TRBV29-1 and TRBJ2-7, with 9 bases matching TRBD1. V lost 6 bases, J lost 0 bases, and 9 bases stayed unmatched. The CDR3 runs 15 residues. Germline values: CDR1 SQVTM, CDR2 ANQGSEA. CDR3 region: CSVIRDRDSSYEQYF. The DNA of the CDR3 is TGCAGCGTGATCCGGGACAGGGACAGCTCCTACGAGCAGTACTTC.

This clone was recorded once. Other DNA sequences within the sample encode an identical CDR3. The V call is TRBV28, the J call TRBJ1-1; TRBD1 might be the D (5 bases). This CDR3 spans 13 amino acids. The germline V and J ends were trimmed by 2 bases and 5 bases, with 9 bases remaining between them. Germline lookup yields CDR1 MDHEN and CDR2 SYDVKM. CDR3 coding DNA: TGTGCCAGCAGTTTAGGGGCTTCAACTGAAGCTTTCTTT. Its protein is CASSLGASTEAFF. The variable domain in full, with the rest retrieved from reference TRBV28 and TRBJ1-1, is DVKVTQSSRYLVKRTGEKVFLECVQDMDHENMFWYRQDPGLGLRLIYFSYDVKMKEKGDIPEGYSVSREKKERFSLILESASTNQTSMYLCASSLGASTEAFFGQGTRLTVV.

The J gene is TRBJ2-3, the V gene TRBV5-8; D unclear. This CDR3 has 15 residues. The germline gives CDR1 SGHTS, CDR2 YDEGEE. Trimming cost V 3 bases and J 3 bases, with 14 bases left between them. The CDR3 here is CASSWPRESTDTQYF. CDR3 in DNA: TGTGCCAGCAGCTGGCCTAGGGAATCGACAGATACGCAGTATTTT.

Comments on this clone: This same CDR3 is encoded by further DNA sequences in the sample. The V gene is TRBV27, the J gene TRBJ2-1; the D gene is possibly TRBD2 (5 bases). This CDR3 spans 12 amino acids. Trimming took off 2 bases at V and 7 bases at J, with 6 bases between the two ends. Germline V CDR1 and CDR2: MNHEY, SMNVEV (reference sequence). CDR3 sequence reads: CASSLRGNEQFF. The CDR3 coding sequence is TGTGCCAGCAGTTTACGGGGTAATGAGCAGTTCTTC.

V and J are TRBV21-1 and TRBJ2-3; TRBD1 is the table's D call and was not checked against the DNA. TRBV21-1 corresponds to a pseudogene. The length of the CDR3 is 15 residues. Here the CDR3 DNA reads TGTGCCAGCAGCAAAAGGACAGGGGACACAGATACGCAGTATTTT. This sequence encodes CASSKRTGDTDTQYF.

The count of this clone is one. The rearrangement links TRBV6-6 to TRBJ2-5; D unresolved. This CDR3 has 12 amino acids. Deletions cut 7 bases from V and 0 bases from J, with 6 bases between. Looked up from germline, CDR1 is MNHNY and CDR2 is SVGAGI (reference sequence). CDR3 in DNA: TGTGCCAGCACCCTACACCAAGAGACCCAGTACTTC. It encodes CASTLHQETQYF.

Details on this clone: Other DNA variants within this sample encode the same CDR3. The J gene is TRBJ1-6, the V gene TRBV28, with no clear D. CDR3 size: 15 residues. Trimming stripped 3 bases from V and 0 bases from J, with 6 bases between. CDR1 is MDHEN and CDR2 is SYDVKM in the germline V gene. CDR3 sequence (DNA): TGTGCCAGCAGTTTGAGGAGCTCCTATAATTCACCCCTCCACTTT. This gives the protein CASSLRSSYNSPLHF.

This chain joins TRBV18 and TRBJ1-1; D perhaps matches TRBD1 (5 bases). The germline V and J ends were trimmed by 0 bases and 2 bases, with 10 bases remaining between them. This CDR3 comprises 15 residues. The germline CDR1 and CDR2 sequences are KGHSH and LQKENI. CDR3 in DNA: TGTGCCAGCTCACCACCGGGGGTAGTCAACACTGAAGCTTTCTTT. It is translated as CASSPPGVVNTEAFF.

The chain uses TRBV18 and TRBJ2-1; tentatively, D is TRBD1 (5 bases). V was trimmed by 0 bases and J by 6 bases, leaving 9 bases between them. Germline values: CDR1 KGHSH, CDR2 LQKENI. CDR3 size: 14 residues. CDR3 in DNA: TGTGCCAGCTCACCACCCCAGGGCGGCAATGAGCAGTTCTTC. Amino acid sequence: CASSPPQGGNEQFF.

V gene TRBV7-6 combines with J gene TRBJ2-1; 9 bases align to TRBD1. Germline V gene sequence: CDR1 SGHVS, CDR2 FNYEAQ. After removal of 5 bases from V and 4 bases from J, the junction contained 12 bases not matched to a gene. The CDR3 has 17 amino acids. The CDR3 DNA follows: TGTGCCAGCAGCCTTTTTCCCCGGACAGGGGCGTACAATGAGCAGTTCTTC. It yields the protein CASSLFPRTGAYNEQFF.

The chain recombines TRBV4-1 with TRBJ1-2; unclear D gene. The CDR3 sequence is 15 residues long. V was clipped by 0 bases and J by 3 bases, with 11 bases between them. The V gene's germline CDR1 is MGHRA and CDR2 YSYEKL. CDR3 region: CASSQDWPGDYGYTF. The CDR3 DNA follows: TGCGCCAGCAGCCAAGATTGGCCTGGAGACTATGGCTACACCTTC.

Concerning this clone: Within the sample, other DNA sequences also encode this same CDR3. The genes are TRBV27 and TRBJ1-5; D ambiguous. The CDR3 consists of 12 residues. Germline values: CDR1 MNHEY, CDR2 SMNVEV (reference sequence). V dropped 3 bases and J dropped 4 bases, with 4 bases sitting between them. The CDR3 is CASSFINQPQHF. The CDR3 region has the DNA TGTGCCAGCAGTTTTATTAATCAGCCCCAGCATTTT.

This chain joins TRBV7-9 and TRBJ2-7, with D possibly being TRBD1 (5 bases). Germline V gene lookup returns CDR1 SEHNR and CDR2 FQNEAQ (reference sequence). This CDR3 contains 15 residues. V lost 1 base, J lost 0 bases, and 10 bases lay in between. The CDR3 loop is CASSLEGLYSYEQYF. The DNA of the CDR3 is TGTGCCAGCAGCTTAGAGGGGTTGTACTCCTACGAGCAGTACTTC.

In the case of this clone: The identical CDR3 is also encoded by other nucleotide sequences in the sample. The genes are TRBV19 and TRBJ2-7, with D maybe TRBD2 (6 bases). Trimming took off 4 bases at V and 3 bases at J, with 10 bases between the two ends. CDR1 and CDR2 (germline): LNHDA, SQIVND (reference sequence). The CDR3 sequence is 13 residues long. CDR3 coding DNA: TGTGCCAGTAGTACGGGACTTCTCTACGAGCAGTACTTC. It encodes CASSTGLLYEQYF.